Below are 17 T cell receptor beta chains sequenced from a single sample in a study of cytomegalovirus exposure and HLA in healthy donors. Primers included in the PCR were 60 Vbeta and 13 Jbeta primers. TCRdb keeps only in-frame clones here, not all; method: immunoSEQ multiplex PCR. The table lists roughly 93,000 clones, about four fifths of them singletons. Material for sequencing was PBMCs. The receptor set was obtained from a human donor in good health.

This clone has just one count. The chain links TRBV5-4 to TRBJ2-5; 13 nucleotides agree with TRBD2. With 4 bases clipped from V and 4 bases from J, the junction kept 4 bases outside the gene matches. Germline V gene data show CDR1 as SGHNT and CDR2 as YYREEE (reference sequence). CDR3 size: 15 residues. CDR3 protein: CASSARLAGGETQYF. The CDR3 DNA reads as TGTGCCAGCAGCGCCCGACTAGCGGGGGGAGAGACCCAGTACTTC.

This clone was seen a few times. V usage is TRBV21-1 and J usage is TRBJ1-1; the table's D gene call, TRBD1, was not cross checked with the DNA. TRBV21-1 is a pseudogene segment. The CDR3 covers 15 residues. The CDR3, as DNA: TGTGCCAGCAGGGACAGGGGGCCTAGTAGCGCTGAAGCTTTCTTT. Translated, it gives CASRDRGPSSAEAFF.

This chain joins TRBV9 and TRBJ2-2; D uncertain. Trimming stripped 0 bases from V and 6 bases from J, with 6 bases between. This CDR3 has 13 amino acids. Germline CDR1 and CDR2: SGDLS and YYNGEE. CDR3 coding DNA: TGTGCCAGCAGCGTAGCCCCAGCCGGGGAGCTGTTTTTT. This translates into CASSVAPAGELFF.

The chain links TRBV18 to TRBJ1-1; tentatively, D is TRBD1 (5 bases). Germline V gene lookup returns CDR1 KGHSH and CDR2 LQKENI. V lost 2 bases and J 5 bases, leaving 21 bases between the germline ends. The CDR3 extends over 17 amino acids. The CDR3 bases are TGTGCCAGCTCACCAGAGATTCTAGGGCGGGGGAGGACTGAAGCTTTCTTT. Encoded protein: CASSPEILGRGRTEAFF.

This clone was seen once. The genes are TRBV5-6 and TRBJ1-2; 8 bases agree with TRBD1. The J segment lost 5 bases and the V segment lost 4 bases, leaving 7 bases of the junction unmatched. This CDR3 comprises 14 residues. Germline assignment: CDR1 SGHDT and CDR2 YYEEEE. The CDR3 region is CASSVDRVGYGYTF. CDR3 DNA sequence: TGTGCCAGCAGCGTGGACAGGGTCGGGTATGGCTACACCTTC.

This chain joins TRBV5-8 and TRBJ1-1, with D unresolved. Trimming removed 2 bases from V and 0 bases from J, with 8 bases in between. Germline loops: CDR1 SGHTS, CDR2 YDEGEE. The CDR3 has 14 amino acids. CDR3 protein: CASSFLTVNTEAFF. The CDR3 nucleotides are TGTGCCAGCAGCTTTCTTACGGTGAACACTGAAGCTTTCTTT.

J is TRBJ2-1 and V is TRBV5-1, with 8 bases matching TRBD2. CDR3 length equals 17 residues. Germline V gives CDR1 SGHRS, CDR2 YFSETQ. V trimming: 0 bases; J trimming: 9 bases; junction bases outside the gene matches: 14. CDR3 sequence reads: CASSLEGTSFRIGEQFF. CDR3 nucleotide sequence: TGCGCCAGCAGCTTGGAAGGGACTAGTTTTCGCATAGGTGAGCAGTTCTTC.

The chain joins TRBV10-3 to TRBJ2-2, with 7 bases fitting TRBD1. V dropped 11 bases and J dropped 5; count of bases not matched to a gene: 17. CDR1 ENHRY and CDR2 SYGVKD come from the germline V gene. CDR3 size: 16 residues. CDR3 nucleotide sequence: TGTGCCTCCTGGCTAGGGGGCGAAGGAAGTACCGGGGAGCTGTTTTTT. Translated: CASWLGGEGSTGELFF.

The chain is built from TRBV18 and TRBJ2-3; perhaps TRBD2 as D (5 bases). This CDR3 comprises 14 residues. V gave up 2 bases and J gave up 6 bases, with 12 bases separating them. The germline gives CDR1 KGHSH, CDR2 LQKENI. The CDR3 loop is CASSPFLGVDTQYF. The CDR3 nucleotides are TGTGCCAGCTCACCATTTCTCGGGGTGGATACGCAGTATTTT.

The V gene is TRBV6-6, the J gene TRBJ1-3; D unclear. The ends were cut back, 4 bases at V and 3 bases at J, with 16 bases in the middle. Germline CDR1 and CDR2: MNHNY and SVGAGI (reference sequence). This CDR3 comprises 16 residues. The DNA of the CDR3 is TGTGCCAGCAGTTTCTCCGTTCGATCACATGGAAACACCATATATTTT. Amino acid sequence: CASSFSVRSHGNTIYF.

CDR3 residues: CSVTTGGGVEAFF. DNA for the CDR3: TGCAGCGTTACGACGGGAGGGGGGGTCGAAGCTTTCTTT. V usage is TRBV29-1 and J usage is TRBJ1-1; D may be TRBD1 (6 bases). The germline CDR1 and CDR2 sequences are SQVTM and ANQGSEA. Trimming pared 5 bases from V and 8 bases from J, leaving 18 bases between. This CDR3 has 13 amino acids.

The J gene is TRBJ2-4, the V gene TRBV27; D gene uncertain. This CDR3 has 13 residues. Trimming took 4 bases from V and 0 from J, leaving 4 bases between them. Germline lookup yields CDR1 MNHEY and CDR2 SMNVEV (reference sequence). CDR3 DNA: TGTGCCAGCAGTTCCTTAGCCAAAAACATTCAGTACTTC. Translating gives CASSSLAKNIQYF.

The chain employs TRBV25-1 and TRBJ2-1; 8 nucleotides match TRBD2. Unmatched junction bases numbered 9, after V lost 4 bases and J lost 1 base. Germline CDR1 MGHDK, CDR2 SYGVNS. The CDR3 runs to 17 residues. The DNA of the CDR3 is TGTGCCAGCAGTGGCCTTCGGCGGGGGGCATCCTACAATGAGCAGTTCTTC. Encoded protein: CASSGLRRGASYNEQFF.

The CDR3 spells CASSVASGGSSGNTIYF. CDR3 DNA: TGTGCCAGCAGCGTAGCCTCGGGTGGGAGCTCTGGAAACACCATATATTTT. The rearrangement uses TRBV9 and TRBJ1-3; D remains ambiguous. V was trimmed by 0 bases and J by 0 bases, leaving 13 bases between them. Germline loops: CDR1 SGDLS, CDR2 YYNGEE. This CDR3 spans 17 amino acids. Complete variable domain (other parts from reference TRBV9 and TRBJ1-3): DSGVTQTPKHLITATGQRVTLRCSPRSGDLSVYWYQQSLDQGLQFLIQYYNGEERAKGNILERFSAQQFPDLHSELNLSSLELGDSALYFCASSVASGGSSGNTIYFGEGSWLTVV.

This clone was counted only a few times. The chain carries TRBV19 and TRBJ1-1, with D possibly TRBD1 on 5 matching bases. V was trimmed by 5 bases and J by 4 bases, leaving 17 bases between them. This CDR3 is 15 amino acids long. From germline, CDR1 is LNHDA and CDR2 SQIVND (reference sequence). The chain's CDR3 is CASSVSFWGGTEAFF. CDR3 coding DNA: TGTGCCAGTAGTGTCAGCTTCTGGGGCGGCACTGAAGCTTTCTTT.

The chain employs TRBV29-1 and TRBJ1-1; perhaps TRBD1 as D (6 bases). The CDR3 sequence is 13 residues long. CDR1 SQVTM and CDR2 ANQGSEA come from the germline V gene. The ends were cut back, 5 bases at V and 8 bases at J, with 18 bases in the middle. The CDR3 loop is CSVTTGGGGEAFF. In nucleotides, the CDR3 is TGCAGCGTTACGACGGGAGGGGGGGGCGAAGCTTTCTTT. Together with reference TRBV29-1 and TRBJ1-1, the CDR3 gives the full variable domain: SAVISQKPSRDICQRGTSLTIQCQVDSQVTMMFWYRQQPGQSLTLIATANQGSEATYESGFVIDKFPISRPNLTFSTLTVSNMSPEDSSIYLCSVTTGGGGEAFFGQGTRLTVV.

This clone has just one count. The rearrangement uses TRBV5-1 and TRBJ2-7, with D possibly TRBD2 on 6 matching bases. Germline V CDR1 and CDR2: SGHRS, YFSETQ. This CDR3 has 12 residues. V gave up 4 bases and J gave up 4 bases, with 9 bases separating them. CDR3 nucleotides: TGCGCCAGCAGCGGGGGGTTATACGAGCAGTACTTC. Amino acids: CASSGGLYEQYF.